This TCR beta chain is drawn from a study of response to subunit inactivated influenza vaccine. Study observations and caveats: The authors offered the suggestion that each seasonal influenza vaccination recruits few new T cells.

MiXCR, applied by TCRdb to the RT-PCR reads, yields one record per CDR3 protein. The data show under 850,000 distinct CDR3 sequences, roughly 18% seen once. V was trimmed by 3 bases and J by 0 bases, leaving 6 bases between them. Germline loops: CDR1 LNHNV, CDR2 YYDKDF (reference sequence). The CDR3 sequence is 14 residues long. This clonotype turned up a few times. Its target is not known. The genes are TRBV15 and TRBJ1-5; D gene unclear. Sample: PBMCs from blood, taken around 5 days after vaccination. This receptor was identified in a man in his forties or fifties who received an inactivated influenza vaccine. The CDR3 region is CATSSINSNQPQHF. The CDR3 DNA sequence: TGTGCCACCAGCAGCATTAATAGCAATCAGCCCCAGCATTTT.